This is a list of T cell receptor beta chains from one sample in a study of immune cell composition in non-small cell lung cancer. Profiled with immunoSEQ multiplex PCR; TCRdb holds only in-frame clones, not every one. This sample has around 16,000 clones, with about three quarters found just once. This sample also belongs to another study, concerning CD4 T cells in lung cancer.

The sequenced material came from non-adjacent lung tissue. The source is a human donor with non-small cell lung cancer. The CDR3 runs from the conserved cysteine through the conserved F or W. A D gene is named only where the DNA matches it firmly. Clone size, where shown, is once, few, many, or a class for clones that have expanded.

abundance: -
j_gene: TRBJ1-1
v_gene: TRBV6-1
d_gene: -
CDR3nt: TGTGCCAGCAGGAGACAGGAAGGGTTGAACACTGAAGCTTTCTTT
CDR3aa: CASRRQEGLNTEAFF

abundance: -
j_gene: TRBJ1-5
v_gene: TRBV5-1
d_gene: TRBD1
CDR3nt: TGCGCCAGCAGCTTGGAAGGCAGGGGGTTGAATCAGCCCCAGCATTTT
CDR3aa: CASSLEGRGLNQPQHF

abundance: -
j_gene: TRBJ2-3
v_gene: TRBV5-1
d_gene: -
CDR3nt: TGCGCCAGCAGCTTGGCTACTAGGAGCACAGATACGCAGTATTTT
CDR3aa: CASSLATRSTDTQYF

abundance: -
j_gene: TRBJ2-7
v_gene: TRBV11-2
d_gene: -
CDR3nt: TGTGCCAGCAGCTTAGATCTGACAGGCCCCTACGAGCAGTACTTC
CDR3aa: CASSLDLTGPYEQYF

abundance: -
j_gene: TRBJ2-1
v_gene: TRBV28
d_gene: -
CDR3nt: TGTGCCAGCGGTCAAATAACGGACTTTTACAATGAGCAGTTCTTC
CDR3aa: CASGQITDFYNEQFF

abundance: -
j_gene: TRBJ2-3
v_gene: TRBV7-2
d_gene: -
CDR3nt: TGTGCCAGCAGGCTCACAGATACGCAGTATTTT
CDR3aa: CASRLTDTQYF

abundance: -
j_gene: TRBJ2-2
v_gene: TRBV5-5
d_gene: -
CDR3nt: TGTGCCAGCAGCTTGCAGGGCTATTACACCGGGGAGCTGTTTTTT
CDR3aa: CASSLQGYYTGELFF

abundance: -
j_gene: TRBJ1-1
v_gene: TRBV6-6
d_gene: TRBD1
CDR3nt: TGTGCCAGCAGTTACGTAACAGGGGGCTACACTGAAGCTTTCTTT
CDR3aa: CASSYVTGGYTEAFF

abundance: few
j_gene: TRBJ2-6
v_gene: TRBV29-1
d_gene: TRBD2
CDR3nt: TGCAGCGTTATTCTAGCGGGGGACCCCTCTGGGGCCAACGTCCTGACTTTC
CDR3aa: CSVILAGDPSGANVLTF

abundance: -
j_gene: TRBJ1-5
v_gene: TRBV14
d_gene: -
CDR3nt: TGTGCCAGCAGCCAAGAATGGGGGACGGAGGTCGGCAATCAGCCCCAGCATTTT
CDR3aa: CASSQEWGTEVGNQPQHF

abundance: -
j_gene: TRBJ2-3
v_gene: TRBV4-3
d_gene: TRBD2
CDR3nt: TGCGCCAGCACCCCCCATGCTAGCGGGGGGGCAGTGGATACGCAGTATTTT
CDR3aa: CASTPHASGGAVDTQYF

abundance: once
j_gene: TRBJ2-5
v_gene: TRBV5-8
d_gene: -
CDR3nt: TGTGCCAGCAGCCCTGGACGGACGGAGACCCAGTACTTC
CDR3aa: CASSPGRTETQYF